The source of this T cell receptor (beta chain) is a study of blood T cell repertoires in COVID-19. The repertoire was sequenced with immunoSEQ multiplex PCR; TCRdb's copy has only in-frame clones and lacks some. In the table there are 95,000 to 150,000 clones, about 85% of which are singletons. Looked up from germline, CDR1 is MDHEN and CDR2 is SYDVKM. CDR3 length equals 17 residues. V was pared by 2 bases and J by 0 bases, with 14 bases between. This chain links TRBV28 with TRBJ2-1, with TRBD2 as a possible D gene (6 bases). This sequence was found in an elderly man with acute or convalescent COVID-19. Sample: peripheral blood. The DNA of the CDR3 is TGTGCCAGCAGTTTAAAAAGCGGGTCCATCTCCTACAATGAGCAGTTCTTC. It codes for CASSLKSGSISYNEQFF.